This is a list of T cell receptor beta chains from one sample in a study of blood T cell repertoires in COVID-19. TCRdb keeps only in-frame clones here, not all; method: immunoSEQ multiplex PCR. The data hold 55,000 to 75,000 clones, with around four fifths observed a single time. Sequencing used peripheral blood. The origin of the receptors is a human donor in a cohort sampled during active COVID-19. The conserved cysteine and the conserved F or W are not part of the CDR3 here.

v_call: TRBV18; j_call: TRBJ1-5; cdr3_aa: ASSPATNQPQH
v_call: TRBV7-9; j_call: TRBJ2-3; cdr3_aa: ASSSYGTGLTDTQY
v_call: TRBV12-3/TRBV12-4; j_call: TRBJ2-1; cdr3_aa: ASSEQGNEQF
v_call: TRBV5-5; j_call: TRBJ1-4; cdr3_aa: ASSSATGGGKLF
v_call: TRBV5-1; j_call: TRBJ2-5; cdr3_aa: ASSGNSGEETQY
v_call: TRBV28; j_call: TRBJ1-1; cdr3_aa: ASRTEYTEAF
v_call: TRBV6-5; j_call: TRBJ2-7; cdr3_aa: ASRDDTPYEQY
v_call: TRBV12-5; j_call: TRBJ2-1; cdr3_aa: ASGLIKSPSGGDSYNEQF
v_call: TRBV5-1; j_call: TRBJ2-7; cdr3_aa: ASSANRGYEQY
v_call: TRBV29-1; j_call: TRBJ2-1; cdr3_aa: SVGGAAGRSYNEQF
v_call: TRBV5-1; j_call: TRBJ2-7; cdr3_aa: ASSPGLRAYEQY
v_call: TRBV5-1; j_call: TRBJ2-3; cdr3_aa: ASSLATGGGTDTQY
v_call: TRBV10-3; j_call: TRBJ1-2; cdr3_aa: AISESITAGGNYGYT
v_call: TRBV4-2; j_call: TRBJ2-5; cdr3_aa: ASSPTLAGGPFNQY
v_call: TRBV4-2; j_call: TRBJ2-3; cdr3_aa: ASSQDLGLAADTQY
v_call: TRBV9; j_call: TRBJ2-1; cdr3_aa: ASSGPQGAISYNEQF
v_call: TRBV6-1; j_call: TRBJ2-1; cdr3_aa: ASSGMIGGSGGANKQF